This T cell receptor beta chain was retrieved from a study of yellow fever vaccine responses in identical twins. Study-level points and caveats: A vaccine T cell response that seemed partly convergent and partly personalized was reported in twins.

TCRdb re-derived calls from the RT-PCR reads in MiXCR, one entry per CDR3 protein. The data hold under 2,000 distinct CDR3 sequences, with around nine tenths observed a single time. The CDR3 runs 11 residues. V gave up 5 bases and J gave up 7 bases, with 5 bases separating them. Germline CDR1 is LNHDA and CDR2 is SQIVND (reference sequence). Note on this clonotype: The target antigen is unknown.

The input for sequencing was T cells from blood (PBMCs), unsorted or a sorted subset (not recorded which), taken before or after yellow fever vaccination (not recorded which). This receptor was identified in a woman in her late teens or twenties who received the yellow fever vaccine. The genes are TRBV19 and TRBJ2-2; D not certain. For the CDR3, the DNA is TGTGCCAGTAGTTGGGGCGGGGAGCTGTTTTTT. This gives the protein CASSWGGELFF.